The clone carrying this TCR beta chain was seen ten or more times. Antigen: not known. The data were obtained in a study of regulatory T cells in long-lasting Graves disease. Study-wide background: Patients with new Graves' disease had used antithyroid drugs below 3 months.

Researchers made TCR beta libraries by using iRepertoire HTBI primers and running Arm-PCR on CDR3 regions. Each CDR3 protein gets one entry after TCRdb re-called the multiplex PCR reads with MiXCR. The sample includes about 620,000 distinct CDR3 sequences, roughly 15% of them seen just once. The time point here: newly diagnosed GD, antithyroid drugs for less than 3 months. RNA extracted from PBMCs served as the sequencing template. Findings and limits, study-wide: Newly diagnosed Graves' patients exceeded persistent ones in TCR diversity.

The germline CDR1 and CDR2 sequences are SGHTA and FQGTGA. The CDR3 extends over 14 amino acids. Unmatched junction bases numbered 1, after V lost 4 bases and J lost 7 bases. A further study also used this sample, focusing on T cells in Graves' hyperthyroidism and ophthalmopathy. That report adds: Stable Graves' hyperthyroidism denoted no ophthalmopathy progression over 18 months. Uncontrolled infections, other autoimmune diseases, pregnancy or lactation led to exclusion of patients.

The sequenced sample was peripheral blood mononuclear cells (PBMCs), obtained at new diagnosis, from a patient treated with antithyroid drugs. The TCR was taken from a young woman with Graves disease. The chain couples TRBV7-3 to TRBJ2-5; TRBD2 agrees at 15 bases. This chain's CDR3 is CASSSGLAGGTQYF. For the CDR3, the DNA is TGTGCCAGCAGCTCGGGACTAGCGGGAGGGACCCAGTACTTC.